Listed here is a single TCR beta chain. These data belong to a study of blood T cell repertoires in COVID-19. Participants spanned ages about 18 to 95 years and resided in around 25 US areas. Clones were read by immunoSEQ multiplex PCR, and TCRdb kept only the in-frame ones, dropping some. The sample records roughly 240,000 clones, approximately 85% being singletons. This CDR3 region has 16 residues. The V end lost 6 bases, the J end lost 2 bases, and 16 bases lay between the germline ends. Germline values: CDR1 SGHDN, CDR2 FVKESK. This rearrangement joins TRBV14 to TRBJ1-4; possible D gene TRBD1, 6 bases. Sequencing was performed on PBMCs or T cells enriched from blood (not recorded which). The source of this sequence is a woman in her forties or fifties with acute COVID-19. Here the CDR3 reads CASSPGRGRTNEKLFF. The CDR3 coding sequence is TGTGCCAGCAGTCCGGGCAGGGGTCGTACTAATGAAAAACTGTTTTTT.